The present T cell receptor (beta chain) was sequenced within a study of blood T cell repertoires in COVID-19 (TCRdb year 2020). Regarding the complete study: Samples from collaborators originated in the United States, Italy and Spain and spanned both the acute and convalescent phases of COVID-19. The prospective study material was composed of cDNA or gDNA derived from T cells, B-cell-depleted T cells, or PBMCs. Deeply sampled blood TCRbeta repertoires from subjects exposed to, actively infected with, or recovered from COVID-19 were included in the dataset. A freely available public database, intended as a resource for researchers studying the immune response to SARS-CoV-2, is where the repertoires were released. The samples were drawn from the first 160 participants of the ongoing ImmuneRACE study and from 950 to 1,500 subjects provided by 6 global collaborators. The sample metadata nearly always contained a de-identified subject ID, COVID-19 status, age in years and sex. Where HLA class I and class II types were available, the types were taken from metadata supplied by the sample provider, not from assay-based typing. What the research found in general, with its limitations: The amount of clinical and demographic metadata varied by source and participant and was provided uncurated.

For this clone: Its target antigen remains unknown. No much larger clonotype is one base removed from it; base qualities were not supplied.

Enrolling through a virtual design, the prospective study's participants ranged in age from roughly 18 to 100 years and lived across 24 United States geographic areas. In the prospective study, cohorts were assigned on the basis of participant-reported clinical history obtained from a screening survey and a study questionnaire. Recovered participants in ImmuneRACE Cohort 3 were defined as having two consecutive negative NP/OP PCR tests, clearance from a healthcare professional, or resolution of symptoms. In the prospective study, mobile phlebotomists collected whole blood, serum and a nasopharyngeal or oropharyngeal swab from each participant. Additional blood draws and questionnaires over an approximately 2-month period could optionally be provided by prospective study participants. Blood samples from the prospective study were shipped frozen or at room temperature prior to DNA extraction. The CDR3 runs 13 amino acids, cysteine and phenylalanine included. This entry keeps only the CDR3 DNA: 39 bases, framed from base 1. Ends trimmed: V by 6 bases, J by 2 bases; bases unmatched to a gene: 3. Based on the germline V gene, the CDR1 and CDR2 sequences are LGHNA and YNFKEQ.

TCRbeta CDR3 regions were amplified from genomic DNA by means of the immunoSEQ Assay, a bias-controlled multiplex PCR. Per the authors' processing: Nucleated cell counts per sample were estimated from amplification of reference gene primers within the assay. To quantify the absolute abundance of each unique TCRbeta CDR3 rearrangement, sequence reads were collapsed and filtered. For each sample, productive Simpson clonality was calculated as the square root of Simpson's diversity index across productive rearrangements. The immuneACCESS repertoire file appears here via TCRdb, limited to in-frame rearrangements. These files lack a portion of the clones; in checked studies, under half of the deficit traces to unresolved V genes, and the cause of the others is not known. V, J and clone size were drawn from that table, and D and trimming were deduced from the DNA. The sample table records fewer than 400,000 clones; approximately 88% of these occur just once. Together, the top ten hold around 4.8% of the sample.

The clonotype comes from a man aged 55 to 70 who had recovered from COVID-19. The sample taken for sequencing was PBMCs or T cells enriched from blood (not recorded which). The chain is encoded by TRBV4-2 joined to TRBJ1-1, and 7 junction bases match TRBD1. CDR3 loop: CASRGQLNTEAFF. The sequence in DNA is TGTGCCAGCAGGGGACAGCTTAACACTGAAGCTTTCTTT.